These T cell receptor beta chains were read from a single sample in a study of T cell repertoires in cytomegalovirus infection. Each CDR3 protein is one row after TCRdb ran MiXCR on the reads. This sample has roughly 920,000 distinct CDR3 sequences, with about a third found just once. No antigen has been assigned to these receptors. Here the sequenced sample was cultured CD8+ T cells from PBMCs, taken from culture after CMV antigen stimulation. These receptors were collected from a human donor in good health (CMV status not recorded). Some clones in this sample may be carry-over from other donors' samples. CDR3s include the opening cysteine and the closing phenylalanine or tryptophan. Fields, in order: clone size, V gene, J gene, D gene, CDR3 DNA, CDR3 protein. D genes are given only for firm matches. The size field is filled for only some rows; it gives once, few, many or a size class.

abundance: NA
v_gene: TRBV6-2/TRBV6-3
j_gene: TRBJ2-1
d_gene: TRBD2
CDR3nt: TGTACCAACAGGAGCGGGGGGGCTTTAACGGATGAGCAGTTCTTC
CDR3aa: CTNRSGGALTDEQFF

abundance: NA
v_gene: TRBV10-3
j_gene: TRBJ1-2
d_gene: NA
CDR3nt: TGTGCCACCCCCCGGGCGGACGATGGCTACACCTTC
CDR3aa: CATPRADDGYTF

abundance: few
v_gene: TRBV7-8
j_gene: TRBJ1-1
d_gene: NA
CDR3nt: TGTGCCAGCAGACCTGTGCGGAACACTGAAGCTTTCTTT
CDR3aa: CASRPVRNTEAFF

abundance: few
v_gene: TRBV7-2
j_gene: TRBJ1-2
d_gene: TRBD1
CDR3nt: TGTGCCAGCAGCGTAACAGGGGCCCCGTATGGCTACACCTTC
CDR3aa: CASSVTGAPYGYTF

abundance: NA
v_gene: TRBV27
j_gene: TRBJ2-7
d_gene: NA
CDR3nt: TGTGCCAGCAGTTTATCGTTTACATACTACGAGCAGTACTTC
CDR3aa: CASSLSFTYYEQYF

abundance: NA
v_gene: TRBV15
j_gene: TRBJ1-1
d_gene: NA
CDR3nt: TGTGCCACCTCTATCCGCGCCCCAGAAGCTTTCTTT
CDR3aa: CATSIRAPEAFF

abundance: NA
v_gene: TRBV27
j_gene: TRBJ2-1
d_gene: NA
CDR3nt: TGTGCCAGCAGTTCAGACGGGGGGCGCTACAATGAGCAGTTCTTC
CDR3aa: CASSSDGGRYNEQFF

abundance: NA
v_gene: TRBV6-2/TRBV6-3
j_gene: TRBJ2-1
d_gene: NA
CDR3nt: TGTGCCAGCAGTTCAGGGTTCGGCAATGAGCAGTTCTTC
CDR3aa: CASSSGFGNEQFF

abundance: NA
v_gene: TRBV7-8
j_gene: TRBJ2-2
d_gene: NA
CDR3nt: TGTGCCAACAGCGTCGGTGGCGGGTTGTCCGGGGAGCTGTTTTTT
CDR3aa: CANSVGGGLSGELFF

abundance: few
v_gene: TRBV19
j_gene: TRBJ2-1
d_gene: TRBD2
CDR3nt: TGTGCCAGTAGTATCCTGGCGGGGGGGCCGGATGAGCAGTTCTTC
CDR3aa: CASSILAGGPDEQFF

abundance: few
v_gene: TRBV7-8
j_gene: TRBJ1-1
d_gene: TRBD1
CDR3nt: TGTGCCAGCAGCGGCGGACAGGGGCTGGGCACTGAAGCTTTCTTT
CDR3aa: CASSGGQGLGTEAFF

abundance: many
v_gene: TRBV12-3/TRBV12-4
j_gene: TRBJ2-3
d_gene: NA
CDR3nt: TGTGCCAGCACCTTGGCAGATACGCAGTATTTT
CDR3aa: CASTLADTQYF

abundance: few
v_gene: TRBV6-2/TRBV6-3
j_gene: TRBJ1-2
d_gene: NA
CDR3nt: TGTGCCAGCAGTTACTCCACAGGGAATGGCTACACCTTC
CDR3aa: CASSYSTGNGYTF

abundance: few
v_gene: TRBV9
j_gene: TRBJ1-1
d_gene: TRBD1
CDR3nt: TGTGCCAGCACCAGGACGGGGACAGCCCCCAAAGAGGGGCCTTTCTTT
CDR3aa: CASTRTGTAPKEGPFF

abundance: few
v_gene: TRBV4-1
j_gene: TRBJ2-5
d_gene: NA
CDR3nt: TGCGCCAGCAGCCAAGAGTGGACAGCTGGATCGGAGACCCAGTACTTC
CDR3aa: CASSQEWTAGSETQYF

abundance: few
v_gene: TRBV4-1
j_gene: TRBJ1-1
d_gene: TRBD1
CDR3nt: TGCGCCAGCAGCCAAGAGGGACAGGTGGAAGCTTTCTTT
CDR3aa: CASSQEGQVEAFF

abundance: once
v_gene: TRBV6-2/TRBV6-3
j_gene: TRBJ2-1
d_gene: TRBD2
CDR3nt: TGTGCCAGCAGTACCCCCGGGACTAGCGGGGGGGTAAACAATGAGCAGTTCTTC
CDR3aa: CASSTPGTSGGVNNEQFF

abundance: NA
v_gene: TRBV27
j_gene: TRBJ2-5
d_gene: NA
CDR3nt: TGTGCCAGCAGGGGGGACCGGTTCGGAGAGACCCAGTACTTC
CDR3aa: CASRGDRFGETQYF

abundance: NA
v_gene: TRBV6-1
j_gene: TRBJ1-5
d_gene: NA
CDR3nt: TGTGCCAGCAGTGACGATCCCCGGCAGCCCCAGCATTTT
CDR3aa: CASSDDPRQPQHF

abundance: many
v_gene: TRBV7-9
j_gene: TRBJ2-5
d_gene: NA
CDR3nt: TGTGCCAGCAGCCAAACAGCGACACAAGAGACCCAGTACTTC
CDR3aa: CASSQTATQETQYF

abundance: few
v_gene: TRBV2
j_gene: TRBJ2-1
d_gene: NA
CDR3nt: TGTGCCAGCTGGGGGACTTTTTCTTCCTCCTACAATGAGCAGTTCTTC
CDR3aa: CASWGTFSSSYNEQFF

abundance: NA
v_gene: TRBV5-1
j_gene: TRBJ2-7
d_gene: NA
CDR3nt: TGCGCCAGCAGCTTGCCGACAGGGACTTACGAGCAGTACTTC
CDR3aa: CASSLPTGTYEQYF

abundance: NA
v_gene: TRBV20-1
j_gene: TRBJ2-1
d_gene: NA
CDR3nt: TGCAGTGCTTCCCCATTTGGGTCTGCCTACAATGAGCAGTTCTTC
CDR3aa: CSASPFGSAYNEQFF

abundance: NA
v_gene: TRBV19
j_gene: TRBJ2-2
d_gene: NA
CDR3nt: TGTGCCAGTCTGCGGACTCCCGAGGAGCTGTTTTTT
CDR3aa: CASLRTPEELFF

abundance: NA
v_gene: TRBV5-6
j_gene: TRBJ1-2
d_gene: NA
CDR3nt: TGTGCCAGCAGCTTCTACGGACAGCACTATGGCTACACCTTC
CDR3aa: CASSFYGQHYGYTF

abundance: many
v_gene: TRBV5-4
j_gene: TRBJ1-1
d_gene: NA
CDR3nt: TGTGCCAGCAGCTTGGAGTCCTCCACTGAAGCTTTCTTT
CDR3aa: CASSLESSTEAFF

abundance: NA
v_gene: TRBV4-1
j_gene: TRBJ2-5
d_gene: NA
CDR3nt: TGCGCCAGCAGCCGAAGCCGGGAGACCCAGTACTTC
CDR3aa: CASSRSRETQYF

abundance: NA
v_gene: TRBV15
j_gene: TRBJ2-2
d_gene: NA
CDR3nt: TGTGCCACCAGCCCTGCGGTGAGGGTAAGGGGCACCGGGGAGCTGTTTTTT
CDR3aa: CATSPAVRVRGTGELFF

abundance: once
v_gene: TRBV7-9
j_gene: TRBJ1-2
d_gene: TRBD1
CDR3nt: TGTGCCAGCAGCTCCACCGACAGGGGTCCACCCATAAACTATGGCTACACCTTC
CDR3aa: CASSSTDRGPPINYGYTF

abundance: NA
v_gene: TRBV2
j_gene: TRBJ2-1
d_gene: NA
CDR3nt: TGTGCCAGCCGGGAAAGGGGAACCTCCTACAATGAGCAGTTCTTC
CDR3aa: CASRERGTSYNEQFF

abundance: NA
v_gene: TRBV19
j_gene: TRBJ2-2
d_gene: NA
CDR3nt: TGTGCCAGTAGTATAAACCCAACTAACACCGGGGAGCTGTTTTTT
CDR3aa: CASSINPTNTGELFF

abundance: NA
v_gene: TRBV12-3/TRBV12-4
j_gene: TRBJ2-5
d_gene: NA
CDR3nt: TGTGCCAGCAGTTTAACCGAGGGAGAGACCCAGTACTTC
CDR3aa: CASSLTEGETQYF

abundance: NA
v_gene: TRBV27
j_gene: TRBJ1-6
d_gene: TRBD1
CDR3nt: TGTGCCAGCAGTCCCCGGGACAGGGGAGGTTCACCCCTCCACTTT
CDR3aa: CASSPRDRGGSPLHF

abundance: NA
v_gene: TRBV5-6
j_gene: TRBJ2-2
d_gene: TRBD1
CDR3nt: TGTGCCAGCGGAATGACAGGGGTCCGTTTTACCGGGGAGCTGTTTTTT
CDR3aa: CASGMTGVRFTGELFF

abundance: NA
v_gene: TRBV7-6
j_gene: TRBJ2-1
d_gene: NA
CDR3nt: TGTGCCAGCAGCTTAGGGTCTTGCAATGAGCAGTTCTTC
CDR3aa: CASSLGSCNEQFF

abundance: few
v_gene: TRBV6-6
j_gene: TRBJ2-5
d_gene: TRBD1
CDR3nt: TGTGCCAGCAATCCCGGGACAGGGGTCCCCCAAGAGACCCAGTACTTC
CDR3aa: CASNPGTGVPQETQYF

abundance: few
v_gene: TRBV6-1
j_gene: TRBJ1-5
d_gene: NA
CDR3nt: TGTGCCAGCAGTACTCGGAATAGAGATAGCAATCAGCCCCAGCATTTT
CDR3aa: CASSTRNRDSNQPQHF

abundance: NA
v_gene: TRBV12-3/TRBV12-4
j_gene: TRBJ2-3
d_gene: NA
CDR3nt: TGTGCCAGCAGTTTAGTCTTAAGCACAGATGCGCAGTATTTT
CDR3aa: CASSLVLSTDAQYF

abundance: NA
v_gene: TRBV27
j_gene: TRBJ1-6
d_gene: NA
CDR3nt: TGTGCCAGTTCAGCGGGTATTTTGGATTCACCCCTCCACTTT
CDR3aa: CASSAGILDSPLHF

abundance: many
v_gene: TRBV7-8
j_gene: TRBJ1-1
d_gene: NA
CDR3nt: TGTGCCAGCAGCAGAACCTCAGGGGAAGGGAGTGAAGCTTTCTTT
CDR3aa: CASSRTSGEGSEAFF

abundance: NA
v_gene: TRBV6-5
j_gene: TRBJ2-2
d_gene: TRBD1
CDR3nt: TGTGCCAGCAGTTACCAACAGGGGGCCAACACCGGGGAGCTGTTTTTT
CDR3aa: CASSYQQGANTGELFF

abundance: few
v_gene: TRBV25-1
j_gene: TRBJ1-1
d_gene: NA
CDR3nt: TGTGCCAGCACCCCCGGAGAGGAGTGGGACACTGAAGCTTTCTTT
CDR3aa: CASTPGEEWDTEAFF

abundance: many
v_gene: TRBV12-3/TRBV12-4
j_gene: TRBJ1-2
d_gene: NA
CDR3nt: TGTGCCAGCAGGAAGAGCCTAAAATCTAACTATGGCTACACCTTC
CDR3aa: CASRKSLKSNYGYTF